This T cell receptor beta chain was sequenced during a study of cytomegalovirus exposure and HLA in healthy donors (TCRdb year 2017). Study-wide context: According to an earlier analysis of 587 of the donors, about 180 million T cells yielded over 90 million unique TCR beta sequences and about 280 Gb of sequence data. All discovery cohort repertoires had been generated on a single sequencing platform. Several DR-DQ haplotypes were treated as single units for association and clustering because of strong linkage in the cohort. Around 320 gigabases of sequencing data and 80 million or so unique TCR sequences were included in an early release covering 550 to 650 HLA-typed donors. Donor age, sex, ethnicity and CMV serostatus were collected together with the repertoire data. An earlier analysis of some 600 of the donors applied high-throughput TCR beta sequencing to assess whether each TCR beta V gene segment acted as functional or pseudogenic. In addition to the first cohort of about 650 subjects, a separate validation cohort of 130 or so different subjects was used. In the later analysis, no new phenotypic data were used to find candidate immune exposures; instead, reliance was placed on TCR beta sequences and their occurrence across donors. The study combined high-throughput TCR immunosequencing, statistical association of individual TCRs with disease status, and machine learning to predict cytomegalovirus infection status. To study patterns of TCR occurrence, a later analysis re-analyzed previously published TCR beta repertoires from 550 to 800 donors and added high-resolution HLA genotyping. The T cell repertoires of 666 subjects were profiled by immunosequencing and related to cytomegalovirus serostatus. Among the roughly 400 genotyped donors, 81% belonged to the genetic ancestry cluster associated with self-reported Caucasian donors. Among 300 to 450 genotyped donors of the cohort, an average of 235,054 unique TCR beta nucleotide sequences were sequenced per donor, 15% to 20% of them non-productive. In a later genetic analysis, genome-wide SNP genotypes for about three fifths of the roughly 670 donors were used, and that subset was treated as a discovery cohort. The study was designed to test whether signatures of past pathogen exposure could be identified by cataloging public T cell receptors. Class I and class II HLA loci were covered by the typing at four-digit resolution. Typing coverage varied by locus: about 629-640 donors for A, B, C, DRB1 and DQB1; some 520 for DQA1; around 570 for DPA1; fewer than 480 for DPB1. Broader findings and caveats from the paper: The classifier was reported to diagnose cytomegalovirus status with high specificity and sensitivity in both the original and validation cohorts. While some public TCRs were present in many individuals, most TCR sequences turned up only very rarely across donors. An association between a missense DCLRE1C variant and V-gene and J-gene trimming of TCR beta chains was found in a later genetic analysis and replicated in an independent cohort. A later analysis found that TCR association rates varied across HLA loci, with DRB1 alleles showing the most associated TCRs and HLA-C alleles the fewest. Compared with equally common non-associated chains, HLA-associated TCR beta chains in a later analysis were more clonally expanded and had lower generation probabilities. In a later analysis, several top co-occurrence clusters were reported to appear linked to parvovirus B19, influenza, CMV and Epstein-Barr virus. Correlated functional status among segregating V segments might be attributable to linkage disequilibrium, but an unknown experimental factor could not be ruled out. Because counts were too low, more than 15 rarely observed V segments, including chromosome 9 orphons, were excluded from the earlier analysis of fewer than 650 of the donors. Presence/absence analyses assumed roughly uniform sequencing depth across donors, an assumption that may not hold. It was suggested by the authors that the approach could potentially be generalized to other disease states and immunological phenotypes. When HLA alleles, especially DR and DQ, strongly co-occurred, TCR associations were difficult to assign to individual alleles. A cluster of highly shared sequence variants was judged likely to represent a technical artifact of the sequencing pipeline. According to a later analysis, most CMV-associated TCR beta chains appeared to be HLA-restricted, and the HLA associations seemed to be driven largely by CMV exposure. Only TCR beta chains were sequenced in this cohort, and the absence of alpha or paired-chain data limited detectable features. An earlier analysis of some 560 of the donors showed that most TCR beta V segments appeared in productive rearrangements either about 87% or about 30% of the time, which broadly matched IMGT annotations. A further reported finding was that TCR beta sequences accurately predicted the HLA-A and HLA-B alleles for most subjects in the first cohort. In the study, 164 TCR beta chains were listed as associated with cytomegalovirus. HLA typing was unavailable for some donors at each locus, so association tests used only the typed subset. Because the 87-base-pair reads could not distinguish some IMGT-functional V segments, including TRBV6-2 and TRBV6-3, those segments were excluded. At a false discovery rate of 0.05, a later analysis linked some 17,000 TCR beta sequences to specific HLA alleles. In vitro tests confirmed that a few of the cytomegalovirus-associated TCR beta chains recognize cytomegalovirus antigens. In a later genetic analysis, fewer N-insertions in productive TCRs were reported among donors in an Asian-associated ancestry cluster than the approximately 630-donor mean. CMV serostatus was the only immune exposure information available for the cohort.

In total, roughly 670 healthy bone marrow donors made up the cohort. At the time of sampling, all cohort members were nominally healthy, though unrecorded immune exposures were likely present. The donor was CMV seronegative and was included in the group of a few hundred seronegative cohort members. A peripheral blood sample was provided by each donor, and peripheral blood mononuclear cells were used for TCR beta sequencing. Genomic DNA was extracted from the blood cell samples with the Qiagen DNeasy Blood Extraction Kit. The library was obtained by the immunoSEQ multiplex PCR assay. The multiplex PCR relied on a mix of 60 forward primers for TCR Vbeta segments and 13 reverse primers for TCR Jbeta segments. The CDR3 region of rearranged TCR beta genes was amplified from genomic DNA by a multiplex PCR assay. The amplified TCR beta libraries were sequenced on the Illumina HiSeq System as 87-base-pair reads. The study's processing was this. Across the 500 to 750 repertoires, a later analysis counted around 80 million unique TCR beta chains, around 11 million of which were shared by at least two donors. Raw reads were error-corrected and collapsed into unique sequences with a nearest-neighbor algorithm that merged closely related sequences to remove PCR and sequencing errors. V, D and J gene segments were assigned by aligning CDR3 sequences to IMGT reference sequences. Each retained sequence needed at least a six-nucleotide match to both a V gene segment and a J gene segment. Rearrangements were classified as productive when the CDR3 lacked stop codons and remained in frame with V and J, and all other rearrangements were classified as non-productive. Following IMGT convention, CDR3 was defined as the stretch from the second conserved V-encoded cysteine up to the conserved J-encoded phenylalanine. The earlier analysis of fewer than 750 of the donors excluded sequences that lacked an unambiguous match to a single V gene segment. An earlier analysis of roughly 590 of the donors called V segments functional above 56.7% productive rearrangements and segregating when the between-donor standard deviation exceeded 5%. A statistical classification framework was developed to diagnose cytomegalovirus status using the catalog of TCR beta chain sequences. A later analysis assigned V and J genes by comparing TCR nucleotide sequences with IMGT/GENE-DB human TR gene sequences. Using the TCRdist pipeline, a later analysis assigned CDR3 sequences along with most-parsimonious VDJ recombination scenarios. In a later analysis, every TCR beta chain was defined by the combination of its CDR3 amino acid sequence and its V-gene family, and reads without a unique V-gene family were dropped. A later analysis removed 500 to 650 highly shared, low-generation-probability nucleotide sequences to deal with suspected cross-contamination and a sequencing artifact. In a later analysis, a clonal expansion index was calculated for each public chain from normalized within-repertoire ranks of inferred template counts. A later analysis computed generation probabilities with a VDJ recombination model fitted to out-of-frame rearrangements, and checked the results against IGoR. Hypergeometric tests were used in a later analysis to score TCR-TCR, TCR-HLA and TCR-CMV co-occurrence, with a repertoire-size bias correction applied to the TCR pairs. False discovery rates were estimated in a later analysis by permuting HLA or CMV assignments 20 times. In a later analysis, co-occurring TCRs were grouped using DBSCAN, with TCRdist sequence similarity added in when clustering inside HLA-allele-positive subsets. Repertoires with fewer than 30,000 or more than 120,000 public chains, plus five repertoires with anomalous nucleotide sharing, were excluded from co-occurrence clustering. The table was pulled from immuneACCESS by TCRdb, which kept in-frame rearrangements only. Such tables lose some clones; where checked, under half of the loss comes from unresolved V genes, and the rest has no known cause. That table furnishes V, J and clone size, whereas the DNA furnished D and trimming. Recorded for this sample are 150,000 to 200,000 clones; roughly 84% of them occurred a single time. Around 0.24% of the sample goes to the ten largest clones.

The germline V gene (reference sequence) sets CDR1 to GTSNPN and CDR2 to SVGIG. Germline trimming: 1 base from V, 13 bases from J; junction bases outside gene matches: 12. Its CDR3 holds 15 amino acids, cysteine through phenylalanine. This entry keeps only the CDR3 DNA: 45 bases, framed from base 1. This clone was detected only a few times. Its antigen is unknown. Per-nucleotide qualities are absent, and no much larger clonotype sits a single base away. This chain is built from TRBV30 and TRBJ1-6; 8 central bases correspond to TRBD1. The specimen was PBMCs. This TCR was recovered from a boy between 5 and 17 years old in good health and CMV-seronegative. The DNA reads as follows: TGTGCCTGGAGTGAGGGGGACAGGTCAAAATCTCCCCTCCACTTT. It codes for CAWSEGDRSKSPLHF.